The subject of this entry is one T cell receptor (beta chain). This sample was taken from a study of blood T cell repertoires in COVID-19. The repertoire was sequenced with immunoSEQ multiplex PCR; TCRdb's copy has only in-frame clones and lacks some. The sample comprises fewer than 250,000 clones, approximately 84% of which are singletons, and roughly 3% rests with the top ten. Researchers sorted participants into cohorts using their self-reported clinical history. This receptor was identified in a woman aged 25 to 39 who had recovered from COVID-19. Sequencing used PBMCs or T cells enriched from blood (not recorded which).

Written as DNA, the CDR3 is TGTGCCAGCAGTACCGGCAGAGTCAGGGCCGATGGCTACACCTTC. Residues: CASSTGRVRADGYTF. This sequence joins TRBV28 and TRBJ1-2; D perhaps matches TRBD1 (5 bases). The germline gives CDR1 MDHEN, CDR2 SYDVKM. The ends were cut back, 5 bases at V and 6 bases at J, with 19 bases in the middle. The CDR3 runs to 15 residues.